This T cell receptor beta chain came from a study of blood T cell repertoires in COVID-19. Methods used by the authors: Scientists estimated how many nucleated cells there were by amplifying reference gene primers. Here immunoSEQ multiplex PCR was the method, and the copy in TCRdb shows in-frame clones only, minus some. From that table come the V and J calls and clone size; the DNA was used to work out D and trimming. The sample has about 300,000 clones, around 89% seen once. The source is a woman in her twenties or thirties who had recovered from COVID-19. The sequenced sample consisted of peripheral blood.

CDR3 protein: CASSQGEARGPKNIQYF. The DNA for the CDR3 is TGCGCCAGCAGCCAAGGAGAGGCCAGGGGCCCCAAAAACATTCAGTACTTC. The V call is TRBV4-1, the J call TRBJ2-4; tentatively, D is TRBD1 (6 bases). V was trimmed by 1 base and J by 2 bases, leaving 15 bases between them. This CDR3 comprises 17 residues. CDR1 and CDR2 (germline): MGHRA, YSYEKL.